A single sample is the source of the 21 T cell receptor beta chains below, sequenced in a study of cytomegalovirus exposure and HLA in healthy donors. The primer mix had 60 Vbeta and 13 Jbeta primers. TCRdb keeps only in-frame clones here, not all; method: immunoSEQ multiplex PCR. This sample carries around 220,000 clones, approximately 80% of them seen once, and the ten largest clones take less than 20%. Sequenced: PBMCs. The receptor source for this set is a man aged 35 to 55 in good health and CMV-seronegative.

V usage is TRBV7-2 and J usage is TRBJ2-5; D possibly corresponds to TRBD2 (7 bases). Germline-derived CDR1 and CDR2 are SGHTA and FQGNSA. CDR3 length: 13 residues. V was shortened by 5 bases and J by 4 bases, with 11 bases between the two germline ends. CDR3 in amino acids: CASSGGARETQYF. As DNA, the CDR3 is TGTGCCAGCAGCGGGGGGGCTAGAGAGACCCAGTACTTC.

The rearrangement links TRBV19 to TRBJ2-7; 10 nucleotides match TRBD2. J was trimmed by 1 base and V by 4 bases; bases with no gene match: 4. The CDR3 consists of 15 residues. Germline V gives CDR1 LNHDA, CDR2 SQIVND (reference sequence). The CDR3 here is CASSRLAGDSYEQYF. Here the CDR3 DNA reads TGTGCCAGTAGTAGGCTAGCGGGGGATTCCTACGAGCAGTACTTC.

This clone was detected only once. This chain connects TRBV7-9 to TRBJ1-1; D unresolved. CDR1 SEHNR and CDR2 FQNEAQ come from the germline V gene (reference sequence). V was shortened by 1 base and J by 6 bases, with 12 bases between the two germline ends. This CDR3 is built from 14 residues. This chain's CDR3 is CASSLDSLISEAFF. CDR3 coding DNA: TGTGCCAGCAGCTTAGACTCCCTGATCTCTGAAGCTTTCTTT. Using reference TRBV7-9 and TRBJ1-1 for the parts outside the CDR3, the full variable domain is DTGVSQNPRHKITKRGQNVTFRCDPISEHNRLYWYRQTLGQGPEFLTYFQNEAQLEKSRLLSDRFSAERPKGSFSTLEIQRTEQGDSAMYLCASSLDSLISEAFFGQGTRLTVV.

This chain joins TRBV7-6 and TRBJ2-6; D perhaps matches TRBD2 (6 bases). Trimming took off 5 bases at V and 4 bases at J, with 18 bases between the two ends. This CDR3 is built from 17 residues. Per germline, CDR1 SGHVS and CDR2 FNYEAQ. The CDR3 nucleotides read TGTGCCAGCAGCCCACTCCAGATTGGGAGGGGGGCCAACGTCCTGACTTTC. It codes for CASSPLQIGRGANVLTF.

This clone was counted a few times. V is TRBV5-1 and J is TRBJ2-2; D gene unclear. The CDR3 has 12 residues. V shed 5 bases and J shed 4 bases, with 6 bases lying between them. CDR1 and CDR2 from the germline V gene are SGHRS and YFSETQ. The chain's CDR3 is CASRWSTGELFF. The CDR3 DNA reads as TGCGCCAGCAGATGGAGCACCGGGGAGCTGTTTTTT.

The chain combines TRBV27 with TRBJ2-7; tentatively, D is TRBD1 (6 bases). V lost 6 bases, J lost 4 bases, and 16 bases lay in between. This CDR3 spans 14 amino acids. CDR1 MNHEY and CDR2 SMNVEV come from the germline V gene (reference sequence). The CDR3 region has the DNA TGTGCCAGCAGACCACAGTATGGACAGTACGAGCAGTACTTC. Translation: CASRPQYGQYEQYF.

The V call is TRBV7-9, the J call TRBJ2-2; perhaps TRBD2 as D (6 bases). The ends were cut back, 8 bases at V and 8 bases at J, with 15 bases in the middle. CDR1 is SEHNR, CDR2 FQNEAQ, per germline (reference sequence). CDR3 size: 13 residues. In nucleotides, the CDR3 is TGTGCCAGCTCCCCCCGCGGGGCGGGGGAGCTGTTTTTT. Translated, it gives CASSPRGAGELFF.

The sample holds one count of this clone. The J gene is TRBJ2-2, the V gene TRBV2, with no clear D. Trimming removed 5 bases at V and 1 base at J, with 5 bases between. The germline CDR1 and CDR2 sequences are SNHLY and FYNNEI. This CDR3 comprises 13 residues. The CDR3 DNA follows: TGTGCCAGCAGTCCAGGGAACACCGGGGAGCTGTTTTTT. Protein: CASSPGNTGELFF.

This chain links TRBV18 with TRBJ1-5; TRBD1 might be the D (5 bases). V lost 1 base, J lost 3 bases, and 10 bases lay in between. The CDR3 is made up of 15 amino acids. The V gene's germline CDR1 is KGHSH and CDR2 LQKENI. CDR3 in amino acids: CASSPQGANNQPQHF. The CDR3 coding sequence is TGTGCCAGCTCACCACAAGGGGCCAACAATCAGCCCCAGCATTTT.

V gene TRBV15 combines with J gene TRBJ1-1; D call uncertain. The CDR3 contains 14 residues. From germline, CDR1 is LNHNV and CDR2 YYDKDF (reference sequence). Trimming shortened V by 1 base and J by 4 bases, and 10 bases separated the two germline ends. The CDR3 DNA follows: TGTGCCACCAGCAGAGTATCGGGTAGCACTGAAGCTTTCTTT. This sequence encodes CATSRVSGSTEAFF.

V usage is TRBV5-8 and J usage is TRBJ2-7; the match to TRBD2 covers 10 bases. Germline V gene lookup returns CDR1 SGHTS and CDR2 YDEGEE. The CDR3 runs to 14 residues. V lost 3 bases, J lost 3 bases, and 3 bases stayed unmatched. The DNA of the CDR3 is TGTGCCAGCAGCTCCTGGACTAGCGGCTACGAGCAGTACTTC. As protein: CASSSWTSGYEQYF. Supplemented by reference TRBV5-8 and TRBJ2-7, the full variable domain reads EAGVTQSPTHLIKTRGQQATLRCSPISGHTSVYWYQQALGLGLQFLLWYDEGEERNRGNFPPRFSGRQFPNYSSELNVNALELEDSALYLCASSSWTSGYEQYFGPGTRLTVT.

The genes are TRBV27 and TRBJ1-4; perhaps TRBD1 as D (6 bases). Germline CDR1 and CDR2: MNHEY and SMNVEV (reference sequence). The CDR3 contains 17 residues. With 3 bases removed from V and 8 bases from J, the gap between germline ends came to 22 bases. CDR3 sequence: CASSFRPFRGRGEKLFF. The DNA of the CDR3 is TGTGCCAGCAGTTTTAGGCCCTTCAGGGGACGGGGAGAAAAACTGTTTTTT. The variable domain in full, completed from reference TRBV27 and TRBJ1-4, reads EAQVTQNPRYLITVTGKKLTVTCSQNMNHEYMSWYRQDPGLGLRQIYYSMNVEVTDKGDVPEGYKVSRKEKRNFPLILESPSPNQTSLYFCASSFRPFRGRGEKLFFGSGTQLSVL.

This rearrangement joins TRBV29-1 to TRBJ1-6, with 7 bases aligning to TRBD1. Germline trimming cut 4 bases from V and 10 bases from J; bases unmatched to any gene: 7. From germline, CDR1 is SQVTM and CDR2 ANQGSEA. This CDR3 region has 13 residues. CDR3 residues: CSVGRDSNSPLHF. The DNA of the CDR3 is TGCAGCGTTGGTCGGGACAGTAACTCACCCCTCCACTTT.

The chain carries TRBV20-1 and TRBJ2-1, with 7 bases matching TRBD2. The CDR3 is 10 amino acids. V lost 7 bases and J lost 12; bases outside the gene matches: 6. Germline V gives CDR1 DFQATT, CDR2 SNEGSKA (reference sequence). In DNA form, the CDR3 reads TGCAGTGTACGCGGGAGATGGCAGTTCTTC. This translates into CSVRGRWQFF.

CDR3 DNA sequence: TGTGCCAGCAGCTCTAGACTAGCGGCTTCCTACAATGAGCAGTTCTTC. Its protein product is CASSSRLAASYNEQFF. The gene calls are TRBV7-3 and TRBJ2-1; TRBD2 matches 9 bases. V was pared by 4 bases and J by 1 base, with 5 bases of the junction left unmatched. CDR1 and CDR2 from the germline V gene are SGHTA and FQGTGA. This CDR3 has 16 amino acids.

The chain links TRBV5-4 to TRBJ1-1; 9 positions agree with TRBD1. The trim removed 6 bases at V and 2 bases at J, leaving 11 bases unmatched. Germline CDR1 SGHNT, CDR2 YYREEE (reference sequence). CDR3 length: 16 amino acids. The CDR3 sequence: CASTPGLGQGNTEAFF. The CDR3 DNA follows: TGTGCCAGCACCCCGGGGTTGGGACAGGGTAACACTGAAGCTTTCTTT. The whole variable domain, remainder taken from reference TRBV5-4 and TRBJ1-1, is ETGVTQSPTHLIKTRGQQVTLRCSSQSGHNTVSWYQQALGQGPQFIFQYYREEENGRGNFPPRFSGLQFPNYSSELNVNALELDDSALYLCASTPGLGQGNTEAFFGQGTRLTVV.

The V call is TRBV6-5, the J call TRBJ1-2; 7 bases fit TRBD1. V dropped 5 bases and J dropped 4; count of bases not matched to a gene: 10. The CDR3 has 15 amino acids. CDR1 is MNHEY and CDR2 is SVGAGI in the germline V gene. The CDR3 loop reads CASSHDRATIYGYTF. CDR3 nucleotide sequence: TGTGCCAGCAGTCATGACAGGGCGACCATCTATGGCTACACCTTC.

The chain recombines TRBV4-1 with TRBJ1-6; 7 bases align to TRBD1. The J segment lost 7 bases and the V segment lost 3 bases, leaving 9 bases of the junction unmatched. The CDR3 totals 16 residues. Germline loops: CDR1 MGHRA, CDR2 YSYEKL. The CDR3 nucleotides are TGCGCCAGCAGCCACGGTTCGGGACAGACCAATTCACCCCTCCACTTT. Residues: CASSHGSGQTNSPLHF.

The gene calls are TRBV5-1 and TRBJ2-3, with 7 bases aligning to TRBD1. With V trimmed by 4 bases and J by 5 bases, 4 bases remained unmatched. Germline V gene data show CDR1 as SGHRS and CDR2 as YFSETQ. The CDR3 sequence is 13 residues long. CDR3 nucleotides: TGCGCCAGCAGCCCTCGGACAGGAGATACGCAGTATTTT. Its protein is CASSPRTGDTQYF.

The chain carries TRBV5-1 and TRBJ1-2; D gene ambiguous. CDR3 length: 15 amino acids. V was trimmed by 4 bases and J by 8 bases, leaving 21 bases between them. Germline CDR1 is SGHRS and CDR2 is YFSETQ. The chain's CDR3 is CASSLGDPGERGYTF. CDR3 in DNA: TGCGCCAGCAGCCTCGGAGACCCCGGGGAGCGGGGCTACACCTTC.

The chain combines TRBV5-1 with TRBJ2-1; 8 positions agree with TRBD2. The CDR3 is 15 residues long. V lost 1 base, J lost 5 bases, and 5 bases stayed unmatched. Germline CDR1 and CDR2: SGHRS and YFSETQ. This chain's CDR3 is CASSLTLAVNNEQFF. CDR3 DNA: TGCGCCAGCAGCTTGACACTAGCGGTGAACAATGAGCAGTTCTTC.